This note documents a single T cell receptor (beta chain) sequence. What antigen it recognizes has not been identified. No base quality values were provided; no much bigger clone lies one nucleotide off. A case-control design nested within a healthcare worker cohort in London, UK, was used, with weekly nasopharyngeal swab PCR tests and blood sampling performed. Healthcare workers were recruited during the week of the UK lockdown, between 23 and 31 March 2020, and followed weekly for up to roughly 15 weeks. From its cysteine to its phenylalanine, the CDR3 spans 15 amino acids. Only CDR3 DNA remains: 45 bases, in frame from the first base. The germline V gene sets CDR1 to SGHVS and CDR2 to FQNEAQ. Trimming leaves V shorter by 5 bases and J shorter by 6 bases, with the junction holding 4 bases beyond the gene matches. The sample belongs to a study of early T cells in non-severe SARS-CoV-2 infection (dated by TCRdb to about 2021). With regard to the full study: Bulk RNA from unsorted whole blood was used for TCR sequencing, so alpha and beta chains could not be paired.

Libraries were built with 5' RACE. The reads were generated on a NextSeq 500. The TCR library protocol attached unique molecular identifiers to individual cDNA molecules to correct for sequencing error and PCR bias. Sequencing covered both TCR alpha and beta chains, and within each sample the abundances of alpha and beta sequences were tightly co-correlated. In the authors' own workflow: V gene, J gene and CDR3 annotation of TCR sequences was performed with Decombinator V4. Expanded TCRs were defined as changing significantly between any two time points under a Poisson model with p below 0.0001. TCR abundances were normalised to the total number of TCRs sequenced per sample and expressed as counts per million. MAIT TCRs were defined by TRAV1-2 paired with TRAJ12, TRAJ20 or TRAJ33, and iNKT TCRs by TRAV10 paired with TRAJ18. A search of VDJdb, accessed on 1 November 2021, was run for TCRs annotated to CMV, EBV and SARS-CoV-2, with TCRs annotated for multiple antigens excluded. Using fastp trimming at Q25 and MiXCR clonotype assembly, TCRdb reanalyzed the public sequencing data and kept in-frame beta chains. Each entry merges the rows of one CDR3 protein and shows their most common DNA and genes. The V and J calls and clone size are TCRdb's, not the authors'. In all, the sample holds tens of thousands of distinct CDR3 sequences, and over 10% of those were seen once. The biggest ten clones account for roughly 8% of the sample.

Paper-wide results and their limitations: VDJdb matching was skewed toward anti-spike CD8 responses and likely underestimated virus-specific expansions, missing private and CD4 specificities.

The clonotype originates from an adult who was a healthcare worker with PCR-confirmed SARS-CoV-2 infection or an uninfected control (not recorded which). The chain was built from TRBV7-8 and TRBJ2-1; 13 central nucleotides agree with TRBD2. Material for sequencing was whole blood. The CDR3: CASSLGLAGINEQFF. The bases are TGTGCCAGCAGCCTGGGACTAGCGGGGATCAATGAGCAGTTCTTC.